This is a list of T cell receptor beta chains from one sample in a study of blood T cell repertoires in COVID-19. The repertoire was sequenced with immunoSEQ multiplex PCR; TCRdb's copy has only in-frame clones and lacks some. The table includes 200,000 to 300,000 clones, about 93% detected once. The sequenced material came from peripheral blood. The receptors stem from a man aged 30-40 years with COVID-19, enrolled during active disease. Both conserved end residues are part of each CDR3. D genes are given only for firm matches. Part of the rows lack a size; the others show once, few, many or a class for expanded clones.

d_call,clone_size,cdr3_length,v_call,j_call,cdr3_nt,cdr3_aa
-,-,15,TRBV9,TRBJ2-1,TGTGCCAGCAGCGAACAGGCAGGCACTCACAATGAGCAGTTCTTC,CASSEQAGTHNEQFF
TRBD1,-,15,TRBV19,TRBJ1-2,TGTGCCAGTAGTATCCAGTTGACAGGGAACTATGGCTACACCTTC,CASSIQLTGNYGYTF
-,-,14,TRBV27,TRBJ1-1,TGTGCCAGCAGGCCACAGGTAGTGAACACTGAAGCTTTCTTT,CASRPQVVNTEAFF
-,-,16,TRBV5-4,TRBJ1-2,TGTGCCAGCAGCTTGGCCGGGGAGGACGGAAACTATGGCTACACCTTC,CASSLAGEDGNYGYTF
TRBD2,once,18,TRBV30,TRBJ2-6,TGTGCCTGTCCCGGGACTAGCGGGGGGCTCTCTGGGGCCAACGTCCTGACTTTC,CACPGTSGGLSGANVLTF
-,-,14,TRBV6-1,TRBJ1-1,TGTGCCAGCAGTGAATTACAGGGCAGCACTGAAGCTTTCTTT,CASSELQGSTEAFF
-,-,13,TRBV10-1,TRBJ1-1,TGCGCCAGCAGTGACTACAGGAACACTGAAGCTTTCTTT,CASSDYRNTEAFF
-,-,18,TRBV6-1,TRBJ1-5,TGTGCCAGCAGTGAAACAATCCCGTTGTTTAATAGCAATCAGCCCCAGCATTTT,CASSETIPLFNSNQPQHF
-,-,15,TRBV5-1,TRBJ1-5,TGCGCCAGCAGCTTAGGACAGAATAGCAATCAGCCCCAGCATTTT,CASSLGQNSNQPQHF
-,-,15,TRBV4-1,TRBJ2-2,TGCGCCAGCACGGGGGGCGGGACTCCTACCGGGGAGCTGTTTTTT,CASTGGGTPTGELFF
-,-,12,TRBV27,TRBJ1-2,TGTGCCAGCTCCCGAGGGTACGATGGCTACACCTTC,CASSRGYDGYTF
TRBD1,-,15,TRBV7-2,TRBJ1-2,TGTGCCAGCAGCTTAGCCACTACAGGGGGAGGGGGCTACACCTTC,CASSLATTGGGGYTF
-,-,14,TRBV14,TRBJ2-7,TGTGCCAGCAGCCAATTATTTGGACAGAGCGAGCAGTACTTC,CASSQLFGQSEQYF
TRBD1,-,14,TRBV6-1,TRBJ1-2,TGTGCCAGCAGTGAACTGACAGGGAGTTTAGGCTACACCTTC,CASSELTGSLGYTF
TRBD2,-,17,TRBV7-9,TRBJ2-1,TGTGCCAGCAGCTCTCTAGCGGGGAGGAGCTCCTACAATGAGCAGTTCTTC,CASSSLAGRSSYNEQFF
TRBD1,-,16,TRBV6-5,TRBJ2-3,TGTGCCAGCAGTTACACGGGACAGGGGACCACAGATACGCAGTATTTT,CASSYTGQGTTDTQYF
TRBD2,-,16,TRBV18,TRBJ2-1,TGTGCCAGCTCACCAAGATCTAGCGGGGGGGCAGGTGAGCAGTTCTTC,CASSPRSSGGAGEQFF
-,-,14,TRBV30,TRBJ1-1,TGTGCCTGGAATGGAAGGGGTTCCGACACTGAAGCTTTCTTT,CAWNGRGSDTEAFF
TRBD2,-,19,TRBV5-4,TRBJ2-1,TGTGCCAGCAGCCATACCGGGACTAGCGGGGGGCCTGGCTACAATGAGCAGTTCTTC,CASSHTGTSGGPGYNEQFF
TRBD2,-,21,TRBV30,TRBJ2-3,TGTGCCTGGAGTGTAGAGGTGTTCTTAGCGGGAGATAGTGCTAGCACAGATACGCAGTATTTT,CAWSVEVFLAGDSASTDTQYF
TRBD2,-,18,TRBV7-9,TRBJ2-3,TGTGCCAGCAGCCGAAAACCTAGCGGGGGCTCTAGCACAGATACGCAGTATTTT,CASSRKPSGGSSTDTQYF
TRBD2,-,15,TRBV7-9,TRBJ2-1,TGTGCCAGCAGCCGAGCGGGGGCCAGCTACAATGAGCAGTTCTTC,CASSRAGASYNEQFF
TRBD1,-,15,TRBV3-1/TRBV3-2,TRBJ1-2,TGTGCCAGCAGCCCGCGACAGGGGACAGAATATGGCTACACCTTC,CASSPRQGTEYGYTF
TRBD2,-,13,TRBV9,TRBJ2-3,TGTGCCAGCACCACCGGGGGGGCTGGTACGCAGTATTTT,CASTTGGAGTQYF
TRBD2,-,14,TRBV5-5,TRBJ2-5,TGTGCCAGCAGCTACGCGGGGGGTCAAGAGACCCAGTACTTC,CASSYAGGQETQYF
-,-,17,TRBV6-2/TRBV6-3,TRBJ1-5,TGTGCCAGCAGTCTAAACCGGGGTCGAACGAGCAATCAGCCCCAGCATTTT,CASSLNRGRTSNQPQHF
-,-,15,TRBV7-2,TRBJ1-5,TGTGCCAGCAGCTTAACCTACTCTAGGAATCAGCCCCAGCATTTT,CASSLTYSRNQPQHF
-,-,13,TRBV3-1/TRBV3-2,TRBJ1-1,TGTGCCAGCAGCCAAGAAGAGAGCTGGGGCGCTTTCTTT,CASSQEESWGAFF
-,-,17,TRBV12-1,TRBJ2-1,TGTGCCAGCAGCCCGCGACTAGCGGGGGGCGAGGACAATGAGCAGTTCTTC,CASSPRLAGGEDNEQFF
-,-,14,TRBV2,TRBJ1-2,TGTGCCAGCAGTGAACAGGGTAGTAGCTATGGCTACACCTTC,CASSEQGSSYGYTF
TRBD1,once,14,TRBV6-5,TRBJ1-5,TGTGCCAGCAGAACCCAACAGGGGAATCAGCCCCAGCATTTT,CASRTQQGNQPQHF
TRBD1,once,13,TRBV3-1/TRBV3-2,TRBJ1-3,TGTGCCAGCAGCCACCCCCGGGGGACAGGGATATATTTT,CASSHPRGTGIYF
-,-,13,TRBV7-2,TRBJ1-2,TGTGCCAGCAGCTTATCTCTAACTACGGGCTACACCTTC,CASSLSLTTGYTF
-,-,13,TRBV7-9,TRBJ2-7,TGTGCCAGCAGAGCAATCGACTCCTACGAGCAGTACTTC,CASRAIDSYEQYF
TRBD2,-,15,TRBV7-2,TRBJ2-7,TGTGCCAGCGGACGAGCTAGCGGGGGGGCAAGCGAGCAGTACTTC,CASGRASGGASEQYF
-,once,14,TRBV5-6,TRBJ1-3,TGTGCCAGCGGAAACGCCAGGGGAGGAAACACCATATATTTT,CASGNARGGNTIYF
-,-,14,TRBV7-9,TRBJ2-7,TGTGCCAGCACCAAAATGGGGGGACAGCCCCCGCAGTACTTC,CASTKMGGQPPQYF
-,-,13,TRBV30,TRBJ1-1,TGTGCCTGGAACAGGCGGGGAGGGACTGAAGCTTTCTTT,CAWNRRGGTEAFF
-,-,14,TRBV11-2,TRBJ2-3,TGTGCCAGCAGCTTCGGGGGAACGGCAGATACGCAGTATTTT,CASSFGGTADTQYF
TRBD1,-,14,TRBV3-1/TRBV3-2,TRBJ2-7,TGTGCCAGCAGCTTCCGGACAGGGGGCGTCGAGCAGTACTTC,CASSFRTGGVEQYF
-,-,17,TRBV15,TRBJ1-6,TGTGCCACCAGCAGAGTGGGGGGGGTCTCCTATAATTCACCCCTCCACTTT,CATSRVGGVSYNSPLHF
-,-,13,TRBV9,TRBJ2-1,TGTGCCAGCAGCCCCCGGGGGTACAATGAGCAGTTCTTC,CASSPRGYNEQFF
TRBD1,few,14,TRBV9,TRBJ2-3,TGTGCCAGCAGCGTAGTACAGGGGACAGATACGCAGTATTTT,CASSVVQGTDTQYF
-,-,16,TRBV7-9,TRBJ1-3,TGTGCCAGCAGCCCCACGGGAGCTGGAGGTGGAAACACCATATATTTT,CASSPTGAGGGNTIYF